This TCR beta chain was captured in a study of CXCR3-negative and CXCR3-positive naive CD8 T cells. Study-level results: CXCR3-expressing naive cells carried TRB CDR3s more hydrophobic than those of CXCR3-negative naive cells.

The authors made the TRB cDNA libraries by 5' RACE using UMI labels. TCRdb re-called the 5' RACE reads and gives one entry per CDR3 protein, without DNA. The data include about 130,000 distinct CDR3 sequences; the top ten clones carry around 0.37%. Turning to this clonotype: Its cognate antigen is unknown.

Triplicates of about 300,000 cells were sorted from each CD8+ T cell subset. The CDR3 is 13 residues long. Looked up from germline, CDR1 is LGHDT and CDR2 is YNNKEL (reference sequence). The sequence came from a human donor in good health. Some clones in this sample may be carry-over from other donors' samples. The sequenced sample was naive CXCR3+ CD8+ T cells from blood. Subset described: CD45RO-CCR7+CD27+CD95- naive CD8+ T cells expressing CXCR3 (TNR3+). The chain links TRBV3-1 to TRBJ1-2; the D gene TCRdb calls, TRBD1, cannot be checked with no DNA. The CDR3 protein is CASSRRGVHGYTF.